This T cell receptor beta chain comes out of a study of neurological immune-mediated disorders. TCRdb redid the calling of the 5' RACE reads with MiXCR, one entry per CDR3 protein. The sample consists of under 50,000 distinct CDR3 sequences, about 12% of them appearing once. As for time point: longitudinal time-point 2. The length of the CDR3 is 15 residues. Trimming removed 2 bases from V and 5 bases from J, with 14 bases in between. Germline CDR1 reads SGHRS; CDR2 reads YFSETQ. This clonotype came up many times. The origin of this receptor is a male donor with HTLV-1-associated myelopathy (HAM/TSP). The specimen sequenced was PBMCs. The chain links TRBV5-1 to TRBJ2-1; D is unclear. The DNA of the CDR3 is TGCGCCAGCAGCTTAATCCACACCCGCGACAATGAGCAGTTCTTC. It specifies CASSLIHTRDNEQFF. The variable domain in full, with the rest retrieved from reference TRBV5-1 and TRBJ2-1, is KAGVTQTPRYLIKTRGQQVTLSCSPISGHRSVSWYQQTPGQGLQFLFEYFSETQRNKGNFPGRFSGRQFSNSRSEMNVSTLELGDSALYLCASSLIHTRDNEQFFGPGTRLTVL.